This T cell receptor beta chain was obtained from a study of metastatic and nonmetastatic thyroid tumors. The wider study: Peripheral blood and tumor or nodule samples from malignant and benign thyroid patients were compared.

Study-wide points: Reports indicated that malignant thyroid tumors showed significantly higher TCR beta diversity than benign nodules did, in blood and tumor.

In its sample, this clone was seen a few times. Antigen specificity is unknown. A single base separates this from a much larger clone, so it may be a read error. This CDR3 region has 16 residues. Per the germline V gene, CDR1 is ENHRY and CDR2 is SYGVKD. Trimming shortened V by 6 bases and J by 6 bases, and 23 bases separated the two germline ends. Original methodology: It was from CDR3 differences across clinicopathological groups that a distant-metastasis classifier for papillary thyroid cancer was built. TCRdb reprocessed the PCR reads using MiXCR. TCRdb assigned the V and J calls; the authors' analysis was not used. Seen here are tens of thousands of clones, 20% to 25% observed once, and the top ten hold around 4%. No patient had received any treatment before thyroid surgery.

The chain joins TRBV10-3 to TRBJ1-2, with D tentatively TRBD1 (6 bases). The TCR sequence derives from a female donor with papillary thyroid cancer or a benign thyroid nodule (not recorded which). Some clones in this sample may be carry-over from other donors' samples. The sequencing input was adjacent normal tissue. The CDR3 bases are TGTGCCATCAGCGCAGGGACATGGGTTGCGGTGGATGGCTACACCTTC. Protein sequence: CAISAGTWVAVDGYTF.